One and the same sample provided the 2 T cell receptor beta chains below, sequenced in a study of T cell responses to AZD1222 COVID-19 vaccine. The assay was immunoSEQ multiplex PCR, and TCRdb's table has in-frame clones only and misses some. The sample holds roughly 110,000 clones, about 90% seen once. This specimen consisted of peripheral blood, obtained 28 days after the second AZD1222 dose. These TCRs come from an adult who received the AZD1222 COVID-19 vaccine.

DNA of the CDR3: TGTGCCAGCAGCTCACAGGGGGCCGGCTATGGCTACACCTTC. Residues: CASSSQGAGYGYTF. The chain couples TRBV5-5 to TRBJ1-2; 9 bases agree with TRBD1. The CDR3 is 14 residues long. Germline CDR1 and CDR2: SGHKS and YYEKEE (reference sequence). V shed 3 bases and J 4 bases; nucleotides not matched to a gene: 4.

The chain uses TRBV7-2 and TRBJ1-5, with TRBD1 matching 9 bases. The CDR3 spans 15 residues. Germline V gene sequence: CDR1 SGHTA, CDR2 FQGNSA. V lost 5 bases and J lost 5; bases outside the gene matches: 7. CDR3 DNA sequence: TGTGCCAGCAGCGCACTACAGGGGGCATATCAGCCCCAGCATTTT. Its protein is CASSALQGAYQPQHF.